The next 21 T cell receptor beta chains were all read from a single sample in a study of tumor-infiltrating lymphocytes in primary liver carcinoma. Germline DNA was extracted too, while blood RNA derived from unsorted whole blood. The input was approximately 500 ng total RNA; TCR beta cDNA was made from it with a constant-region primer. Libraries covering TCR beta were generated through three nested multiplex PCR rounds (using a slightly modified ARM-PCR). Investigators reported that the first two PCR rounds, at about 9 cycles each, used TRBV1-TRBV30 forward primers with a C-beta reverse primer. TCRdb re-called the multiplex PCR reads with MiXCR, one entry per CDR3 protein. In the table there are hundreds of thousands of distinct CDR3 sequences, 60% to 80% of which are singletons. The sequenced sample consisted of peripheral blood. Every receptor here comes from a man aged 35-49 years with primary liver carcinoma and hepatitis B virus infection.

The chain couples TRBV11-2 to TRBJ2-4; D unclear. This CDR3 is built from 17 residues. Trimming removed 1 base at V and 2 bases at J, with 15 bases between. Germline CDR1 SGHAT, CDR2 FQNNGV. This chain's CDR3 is CASSLVWGLGTKNIQYF. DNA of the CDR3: TGTGCCAGCAGCTTAGTTTGGGGATTGGGAACCAAAAACATTCAGTACTTC.

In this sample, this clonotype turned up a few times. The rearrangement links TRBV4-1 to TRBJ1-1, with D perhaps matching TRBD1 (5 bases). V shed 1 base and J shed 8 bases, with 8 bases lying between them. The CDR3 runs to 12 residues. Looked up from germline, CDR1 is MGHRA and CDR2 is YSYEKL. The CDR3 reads CASSQVGDEAFF. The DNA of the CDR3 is TGCGCCAGCAGCCAAGTGGGGGACGAAGCTTTCTTT.

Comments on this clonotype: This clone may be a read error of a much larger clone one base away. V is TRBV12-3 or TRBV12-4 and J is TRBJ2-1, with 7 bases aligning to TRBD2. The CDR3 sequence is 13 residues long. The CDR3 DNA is TGTGCCAGCAGGAGCGGGACGGGCAATGCGCAGTTCTTC. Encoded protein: CASRSGTGNAQFF.

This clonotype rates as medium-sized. The CDR3 loop reads CASSLAGFADTQYF. The CDR3 DNA is TGTGCCAGCAGCTTAGCTGGGTTCGCAGATACGCAGTATTTT. The chain combines TRBV11-2 with TRBJ2-3; D gene unclear. Trimming left V 1 base short and J 4 bases short, with 9 bases between. The CDR3 consists of 14 residues. Germline CDR1 and CDR2: SGHAT and FQNNGV.

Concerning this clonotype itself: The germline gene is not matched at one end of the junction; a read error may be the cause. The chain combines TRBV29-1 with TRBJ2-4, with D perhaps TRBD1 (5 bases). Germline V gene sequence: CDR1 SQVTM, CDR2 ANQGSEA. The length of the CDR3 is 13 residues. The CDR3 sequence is CSAHGQGKNIRYF. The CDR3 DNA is TGCAGCGCCCACGGCCAGGGCAAAAACATTCGGTATTTC.

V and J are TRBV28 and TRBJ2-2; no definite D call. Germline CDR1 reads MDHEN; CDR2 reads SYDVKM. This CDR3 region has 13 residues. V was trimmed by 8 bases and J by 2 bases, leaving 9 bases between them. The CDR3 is CASVGSNTGELFF. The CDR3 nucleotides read TGTGCCAGCGTCGGGTCAAACACCGGGGAGCTGTTTTTT.

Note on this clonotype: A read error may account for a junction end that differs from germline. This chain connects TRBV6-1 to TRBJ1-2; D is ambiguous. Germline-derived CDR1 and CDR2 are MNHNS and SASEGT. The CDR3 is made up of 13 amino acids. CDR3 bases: TGTGCCAGCGGTGAACGAGGGCCTTACGGCTACACCTTC. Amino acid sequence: CASGERGPYGYTF.

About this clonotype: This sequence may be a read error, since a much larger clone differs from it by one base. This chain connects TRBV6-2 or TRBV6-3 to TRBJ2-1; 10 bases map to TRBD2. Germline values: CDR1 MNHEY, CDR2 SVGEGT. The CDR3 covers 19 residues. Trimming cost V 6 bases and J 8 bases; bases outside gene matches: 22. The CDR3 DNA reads TGTGCCAGCAGGCCTCTCAGCGGGAGGGCCGTTTTGGTAGGGGATGAGCAGTTCTTC. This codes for CASRPLSGRAVLVGDEQFF.

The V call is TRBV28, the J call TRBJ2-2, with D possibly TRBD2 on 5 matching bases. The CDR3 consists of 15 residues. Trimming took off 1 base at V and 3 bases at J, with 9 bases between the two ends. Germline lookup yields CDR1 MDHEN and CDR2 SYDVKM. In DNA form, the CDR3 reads TGTGCCAGCAGTTTATCCCAGCGGTACACCGGGGAGCTGTTTTTT. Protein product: CASSLSQRYTGELFF.

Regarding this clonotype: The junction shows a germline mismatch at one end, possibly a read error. The CDR3: CASSAGIWTGKLFF. In DNA form, the CDR3 reads TGTGCCAGCTCAGCGGGGATTTGGACCGGGAAGCTGTTTTTT. This chain uses TRBV12-3 or TRBV12-4 with TRBJ2-2, with TRBD2 matching over 7 bases. The CDR3 runs to 14 residues.

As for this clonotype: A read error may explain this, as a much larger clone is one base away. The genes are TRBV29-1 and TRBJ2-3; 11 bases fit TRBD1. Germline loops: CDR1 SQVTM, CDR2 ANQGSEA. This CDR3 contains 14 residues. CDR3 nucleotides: TGCAACGTTGAGGGAGGGACAGGGGGAGATACGCAGTATTTT. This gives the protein CNVEGGTGGDTQYF.

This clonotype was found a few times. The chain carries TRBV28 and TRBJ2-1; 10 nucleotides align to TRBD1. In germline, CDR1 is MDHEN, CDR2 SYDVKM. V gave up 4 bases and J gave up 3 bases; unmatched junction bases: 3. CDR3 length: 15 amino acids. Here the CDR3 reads CASSSRTGGYNEQFF. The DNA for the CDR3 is TGTGCCAGCAGTTCCCGGACAGGGGGCTACAATGAGCAGTTCTTC.

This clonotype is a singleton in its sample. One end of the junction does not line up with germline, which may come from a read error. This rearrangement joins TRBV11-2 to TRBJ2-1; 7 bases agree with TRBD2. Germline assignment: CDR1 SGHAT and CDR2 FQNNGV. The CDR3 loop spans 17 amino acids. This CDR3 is CASRLSLGGPAYNEQFF. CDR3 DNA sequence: TGCGCCAGCAGGTTGAGTCTGGGAGGGCCGGCATACAATGAGCAGTTCTTC.

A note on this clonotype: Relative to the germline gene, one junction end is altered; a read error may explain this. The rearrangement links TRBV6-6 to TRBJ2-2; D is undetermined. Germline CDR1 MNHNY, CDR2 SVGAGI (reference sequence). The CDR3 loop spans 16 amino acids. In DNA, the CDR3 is TGTGCCAGCAGTCTCACCCCCCCTCCGAACACCTGGGAGCTGTTTTTT. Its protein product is CASSLTPPPNTWELFF.

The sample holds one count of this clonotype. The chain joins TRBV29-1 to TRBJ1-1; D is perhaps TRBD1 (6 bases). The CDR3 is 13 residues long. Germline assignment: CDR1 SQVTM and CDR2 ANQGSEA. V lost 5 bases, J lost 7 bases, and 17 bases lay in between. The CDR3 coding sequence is TGCAGCGTTATAGGGACCCCAGGGGATGAAGCTTTCTTT. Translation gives CSVIGTPGDEAFF.

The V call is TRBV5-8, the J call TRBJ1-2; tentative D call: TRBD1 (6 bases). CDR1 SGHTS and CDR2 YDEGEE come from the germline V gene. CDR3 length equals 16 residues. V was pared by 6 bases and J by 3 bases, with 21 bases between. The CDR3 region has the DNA TGTGCCAGCACTTCAACGGACAGAAAAGAACACTATGGCTACACCTTC. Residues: CASTSTDRKEHYGYTF. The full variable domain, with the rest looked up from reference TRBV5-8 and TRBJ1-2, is EAGVTQSPTHLIKTRGQQATLRCSPISGHTSVYWYQQALGLGLQFLLWYDEGEERNRGNFPPRFSGRQFPNYSSELNVNALELEDSALYLCASTSTDRKEHYGYTFGSGTRLTVV.

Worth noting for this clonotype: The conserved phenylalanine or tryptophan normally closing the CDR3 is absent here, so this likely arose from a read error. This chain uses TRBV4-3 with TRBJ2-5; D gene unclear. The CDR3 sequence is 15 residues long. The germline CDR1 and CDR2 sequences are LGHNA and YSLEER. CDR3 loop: CASNQDHGPQETQYL. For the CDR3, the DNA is TGCGCCAGCAACCAAGACCACGGTCCCCAAGAGACTCAGTACCTC.

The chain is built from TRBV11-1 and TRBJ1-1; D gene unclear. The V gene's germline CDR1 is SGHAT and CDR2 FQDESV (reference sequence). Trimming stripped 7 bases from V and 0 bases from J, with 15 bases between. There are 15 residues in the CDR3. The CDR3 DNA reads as TGTGCCAGCAATTTACGAGGCAGGATGAACACTGAAGCTTTCTTT. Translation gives CASNLRGRMNTEAFF.

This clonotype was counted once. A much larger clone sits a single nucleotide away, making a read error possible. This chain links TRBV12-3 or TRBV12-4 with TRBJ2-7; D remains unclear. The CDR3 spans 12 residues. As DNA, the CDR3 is TGTTCCAGCAGAGCCCACGGTTTTGAGCAGTACTTC. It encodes CSSRAHGFEQYF.

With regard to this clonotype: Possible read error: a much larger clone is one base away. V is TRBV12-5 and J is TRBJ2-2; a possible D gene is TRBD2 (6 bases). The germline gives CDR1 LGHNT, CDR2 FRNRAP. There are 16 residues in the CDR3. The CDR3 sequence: CASAPRGGYDTVELFF. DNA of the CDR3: TGTGCTAGTGCCCCTAGGGGAGGATATGACACCGTGGAGCTGTTTTTT. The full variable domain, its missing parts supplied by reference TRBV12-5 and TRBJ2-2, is DARVTQTPRHKVTEMGQEVTMRCQPILGHNTVFWYRQTMMQGLELLAYFRNRAPLDDSGMPKDRFSAEMPDATLATLKIQPSEPRDSAVYFCASAPRGGYDTVELFFGEGSRLTVL.

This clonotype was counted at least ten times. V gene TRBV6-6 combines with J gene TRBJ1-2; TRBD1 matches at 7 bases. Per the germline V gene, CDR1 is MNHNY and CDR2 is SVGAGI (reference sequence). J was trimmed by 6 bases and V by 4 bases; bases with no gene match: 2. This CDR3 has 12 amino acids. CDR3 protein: CASSFDRDGYTF. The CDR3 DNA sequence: TGTGCCAGCAGTTTCGACAGGGATGGCTACACCTTC.